This TCR beta chain emerged from a study of T cell changes during pregnancy in multiple sclerosis. The assay was immunoSEQ multiplex PCR, and TCRdb's table has in-frame clones only and misses some. Here the sample spans some 80,000 clones, about 93% being singletons. Trimming at V came to 1 base and at J to 16 bases, leaving 10 bases not matched to a gene. The CDR3 length is 13 residues. The germline CDR1 and CDR2 sequences are SGHAT and FQNNGV. This sample comprised CD4+ T cells from peripheral blood mononuclear cells, obtained after pregnancy. The chain is built from TRBV11-2 and TRBJ2-1; 7 nucleotides align to TRBD1. The sequence was collected from a female donor with multiple sclerosis, enrolled in a pregnancy study. The CDR3 nucleotides are TGTGCCAGCAGCTTAGTATCCCGGTCAGGGGGATTCTTC. It is translated as CASSLVSRSGGFF.